A selection of T cell receptor beta chains follows, all from one sample in a study of beta chain features in type 1 diabetes. Using immunoSEQ multiplex PCR, the repertoire was profiled, and TCRdb retains in-frame clones only, with some absent. Among approximately 730,000 clones, around an eighth were seen once, and the ten largest hold approximately 0.022%. Source material: naive CD4+ T cells from blood. These receptors were obtained from a man between 18 and 35 years old with type 1 diabetes. Both conserved end residues are part of each CDR3. A D gene is named only where the DNA matches it firmly.

v_call | d_call | cdr3_aa
TRBV7-8 | - | CASSLAGSGPGPQHF
TRBV23-1 | TRBD1 | CASSQSRVPGQGVPTYEQYF
TRBV5-4 | - | CASSLSGFQETQYF
TRBV28 | TRBD1 | CASSFRQGFSETQYF
TRBV5-1 | - | CASSLDQGPSGNTIYF
TRBV29-1 | TRBD1 | CSVEARTGGETQYF
TRBV5-4 | - | CASSLPGPTYEQYF
TRBV30 | TRBD1 | CAWSPHRGLTDTQYF
TRBV30 | - | CAWSGGSYNEQFF
TRBV10-3 | - | CAISERGSGSPLHF
TRBV5-1 | - | CASSLVTGNYGYTF
TRBV25-1 | TRBD1 | CASSPSGTELFF
TRBV19 | - | CASSVGNPYNEQFF
TRBV6-4 | - | CASSAQGYTGELFF
TRBV6-5 | TRBD1 | CASSSGTEGNTEAFF
TRBV11-3 | - | CASSLQGWTGELFF
TRBV4-1 | TRBD2 | CASSLSGGASETQYF
TRBV30 | - | CAWSRGGLDTEAFF
TRBV19 | - | CASSTRGLEQYF
TRBV18 | - | CASSAGTVSTDTQYF
TRBV2 | - | CASRPSGQDGELFF
TRBV30 | - | CAWNHPGGIPSYNSPLHF
TRBV28 | TRBD1 | CAMSAGTGDNSPLHF
TRBV18 | TRBD1 | CASSPGQGYGYTF
TRBV9 | - | CASSVGVFEGTDTQYF
TRBV11-3 | TRBD1 | CASSLGTGASYEQYF
TRBV15 | TRBD1 | CATSRDRGGDQPQHF
TRBV27 | TRBD2 | CASSFSGASTDTQYF